This T cell receptor (beta chain) was documented in a study of T cells in narcolepsy. On this clone: What it binds is unknown.

General study results and limits: Healthy controls reportedly lacked the autoreactive clonotypes serially found in patients' blood. Some memory CD4+ repertoires had no autoreactive clone sequences.

Germline values: CDR1 LGHNA, CDR2 YSLEER. The CDR3 is 14 residues long. V shed 4 bases and J shed 2 bases, with 12 bases lying between them. Generated by immunoSEQ multiplex PCR, the TCRdb table keeps only in-frame clones and is missing some. Counted here are tens of thousands of clones, about nine tenths occurring once; the ten biggest clones make up around 1.2%. The V gene is TRBV4-3, the J gene TRBJ2-7, with a tentative D call TRBD1 (6 bases). Material for sequencing was CD45RA- memory CD4+ T cells from PBMCs. The origin of this receptor is a human donor with narcolepsy. CDR3 bases: TGCGCCAGCAGCCGAGAGACAGGTCCCTACGAGCAGTACTTC. Protein sequence: CASSRETGPYEQYF.